This T cell receptor (beta chain) originates from a study of blood T cell repertoires in COVID-19. Background on the study: The study drew acute and convalescent COVID-19 samples from the United States, Italy and Spain. Sample material is recorded as cDNA or gDNA derived from T cells, B-cell-depleted T cells, or PBMCs.

Authors' data handling: It was from reference gene primer amplification that nucleated cell counts were estimated. Produced via immunoSEQ multiplex PCR; TCRdb's table is partial and in-frame only. V and J calls and clone size are given by that table; D and trimming were obtained from the DNA. The sample shows tens of thousands of clones, 80% to 90% of them seen only once. Trimming took off 2 bases at V and 3 bases at J, with 11 bases between the two ends. The CDR3 sequence is 14 residues long. From germline, CDR1 is ENHRY and CDR2 SYGVKD. The chain couples TRBV10-3 to TRBJ2-7; D is uncertain. The sample consisted of peripheral blood. The TCR was taken from a human donor in a cohort sampled during active COVID-19. The CDR3 bases are TGTGCCATCAGTGAGATCGGAGCCAACTACGAGCAGTACTTC. This gives the protein CAISEIGANYEQYF.